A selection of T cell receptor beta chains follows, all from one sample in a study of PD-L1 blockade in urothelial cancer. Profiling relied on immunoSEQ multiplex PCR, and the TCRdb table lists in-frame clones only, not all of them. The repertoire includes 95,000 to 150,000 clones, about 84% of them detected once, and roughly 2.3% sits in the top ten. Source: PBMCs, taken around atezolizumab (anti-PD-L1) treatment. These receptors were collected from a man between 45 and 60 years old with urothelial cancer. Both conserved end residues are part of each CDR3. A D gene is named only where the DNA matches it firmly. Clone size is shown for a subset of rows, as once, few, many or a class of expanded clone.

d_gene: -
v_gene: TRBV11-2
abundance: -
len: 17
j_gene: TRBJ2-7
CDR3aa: CASSPLYTPRGTYEQYF
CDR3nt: TGTGCCAGCAGCCCATTATATACCCCCAGGGGCACCTACGAGCAGTACTTC

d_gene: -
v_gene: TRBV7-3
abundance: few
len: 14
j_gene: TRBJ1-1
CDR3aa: CASSLWGPNTEAFF
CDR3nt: TGTGCCAGCAGCTTATGGGGGCCGAACACTGAAGCTTTCTTT

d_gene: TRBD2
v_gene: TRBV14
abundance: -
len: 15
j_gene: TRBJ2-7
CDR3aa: CASSSSGGVVNEQYF
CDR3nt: TGTGCCAGCAGCTCTTCGGGGGGTGTTGTGAACGAGCAGTACTTC

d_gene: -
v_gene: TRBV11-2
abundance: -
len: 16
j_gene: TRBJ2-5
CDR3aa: CASSLGAGPYQETQYF
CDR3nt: TGTGCCAGCAGCTTAGGGGCGGGACCCTACCAAGAGACCCAGTACTTC

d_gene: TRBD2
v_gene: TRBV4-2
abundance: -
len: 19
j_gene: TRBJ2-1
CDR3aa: CASSLRPGLAGGPEGEQFF
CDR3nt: TGTGCCAGCAGCTTACGTCCGGGACTAGCGGGAGGGCCTGAGGGTGAGCAGTTCTTC

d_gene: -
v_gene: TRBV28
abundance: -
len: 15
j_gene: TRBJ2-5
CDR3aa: CASRGEDSYQETQYF
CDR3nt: TGTGCCAGCAGGGGTGAAGACAGTTACCAAGAGACCCAGTACTTC

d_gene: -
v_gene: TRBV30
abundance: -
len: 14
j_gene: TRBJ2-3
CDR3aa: CAWSQARRTDTQYF
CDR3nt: TGTGCCTGGAGCCAGGCGAGGAGGACAGATACGCAGTATTTT

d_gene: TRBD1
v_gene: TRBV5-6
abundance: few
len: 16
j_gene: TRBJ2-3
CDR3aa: CASSSDRGPRTDTQYF
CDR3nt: TGTGCCAGCAGCTCCGACAGGGGGCCTCGCACAGATACGCAGTATTTT

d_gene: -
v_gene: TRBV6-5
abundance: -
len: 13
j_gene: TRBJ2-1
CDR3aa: CASRRNSWYEQFF
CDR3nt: TGTGCCAGCAGACGTAACAGTTGGTATGAGCAGTTCTTC

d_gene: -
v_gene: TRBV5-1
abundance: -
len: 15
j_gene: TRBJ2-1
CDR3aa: CASSLELLRHNEQFF
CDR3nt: TGCGCCAGCAGCTTGGAACTACTACGACACAATGAGCAGTTCTTC

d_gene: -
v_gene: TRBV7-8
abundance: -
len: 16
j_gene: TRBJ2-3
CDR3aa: CASSVGNRGYADTQYF
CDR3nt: TGTGCCAGCAGCGTAGGGAACCGAGGCTACGCGGATACGCAGTATTTT

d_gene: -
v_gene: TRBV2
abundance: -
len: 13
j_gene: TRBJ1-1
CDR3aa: CASRTQENTEAFF
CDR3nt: TGTGCCAGCAGGACACAGGAGAACACTGAAGCTTTCTTT

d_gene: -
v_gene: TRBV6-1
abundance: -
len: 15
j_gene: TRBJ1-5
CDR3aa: CASTLSGGINQPQHF
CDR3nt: TGTGCCAGCACTCTGTCGGGGGGTATCAATCAGCCCCAGCATTTT

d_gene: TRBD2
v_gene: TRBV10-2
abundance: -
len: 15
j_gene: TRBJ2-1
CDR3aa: CASSELREMNNEQFF
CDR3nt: TGCGCCAGCAGTGAGTTGCGGGAGATGAACAATGAGCAGTTCTTC

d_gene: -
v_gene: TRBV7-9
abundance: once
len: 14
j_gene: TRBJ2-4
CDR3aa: CASSSSEAKNIQYF
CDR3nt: TGTGCCAGCAGCTCTTCAGAAGCCAAAAACATTCAGTACTTC

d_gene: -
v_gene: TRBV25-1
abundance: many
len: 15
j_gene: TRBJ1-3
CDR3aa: CASSGPGWSGNTIYF
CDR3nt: TGTGCCAGCAGTGGCCCAGGATGGTCTGGAAACACCATATATTTT

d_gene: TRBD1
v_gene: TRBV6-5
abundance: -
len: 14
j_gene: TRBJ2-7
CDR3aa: CASSDRGFSYEQYF
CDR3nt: TGTGCCAGCAGCGACAGGGGGTTCTCCTACGAGCAGTACTTC

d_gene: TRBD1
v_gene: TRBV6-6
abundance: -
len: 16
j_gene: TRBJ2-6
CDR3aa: CASSPQGASGANVLTF
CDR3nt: TGTGCCAGCAGCCCCCAGGGGGCGTCTGGGGCCAACGTCCTGACTTTC

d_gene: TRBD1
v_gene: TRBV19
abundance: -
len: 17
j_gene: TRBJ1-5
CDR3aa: CASSIAGTGGGNQPQHF
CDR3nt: TGTGCCAGTAGTATAGCCGGGACAGGGGGTGGCAATCAGCCCCAGCATTTT

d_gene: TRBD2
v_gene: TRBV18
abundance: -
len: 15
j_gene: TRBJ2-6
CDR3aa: CASSSGLAGGQVLTF
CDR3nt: TGTGCCAGCTCATCGGGACTAGCGGGAGGTCAAGTCCTGACTTTC

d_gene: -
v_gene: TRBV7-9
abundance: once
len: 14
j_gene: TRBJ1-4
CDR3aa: CASSNPGSGEKLFF
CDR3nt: TGTGCCAGCAGCAACCCCGGGAGCGGTGAAAAACTGTTTTTT

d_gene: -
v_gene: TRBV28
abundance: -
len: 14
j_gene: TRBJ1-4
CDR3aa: CASSFLQGFEKLFF
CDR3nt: TGTGCCAGCAGTTTCTTACAGGGTTTTGAAAAACTGTTTTTT

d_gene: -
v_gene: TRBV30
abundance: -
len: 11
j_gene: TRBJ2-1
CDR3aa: CAWTPSNEQFF
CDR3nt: TGTGCCTGGACTCCTAGCAATGAGCAGTTCTTC

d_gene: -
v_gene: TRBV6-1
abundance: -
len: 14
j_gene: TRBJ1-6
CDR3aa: CASSEEVSNSPLHF
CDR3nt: TGTGCCAGCAGTGAGGAGGTTAGCAATTCACCCCTCCACTTT

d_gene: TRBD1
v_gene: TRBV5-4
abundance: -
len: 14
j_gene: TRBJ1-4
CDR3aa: CASSVGTGVEKLFF
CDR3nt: TGTGCCAGCAGCGTCGGGACAGGGGTTGAAAAACTGTTTTTT

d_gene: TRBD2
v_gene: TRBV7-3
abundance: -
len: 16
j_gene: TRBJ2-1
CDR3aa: CASSLIPSGGNNEQFF
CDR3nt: TGTGCCAGCAGCTTAATACCTAGCGGGGGGAACAATGAGCAGTTCTTC

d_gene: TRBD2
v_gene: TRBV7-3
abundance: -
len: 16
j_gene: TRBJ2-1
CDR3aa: CASSFPTGGLNNEQFF
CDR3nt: TGTGCCAGCAGCTTTCCGACGGGAGGATTAAACAATGAGCAGTTCTTC

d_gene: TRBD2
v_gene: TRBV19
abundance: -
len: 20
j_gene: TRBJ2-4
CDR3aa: CASSITNFAGGLGVKNIQYF
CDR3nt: TGTGCCAGTAGTATAACCAACTTTGCGGGAGGCCTGGGGGTCAAAAACATTCAGTACTTC

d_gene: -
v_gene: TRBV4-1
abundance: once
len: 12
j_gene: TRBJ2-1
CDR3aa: CASSKGGNEQFF
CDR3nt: TGCGCCAGCAGCAAAGGAGGCAATGAGCAGTTCTTC

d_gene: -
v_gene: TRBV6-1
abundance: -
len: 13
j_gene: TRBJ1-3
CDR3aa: CASRTEPGNTIYF
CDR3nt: TGTGCCAGCAGGACAGAGCCCGGAAACACCATATATTTT

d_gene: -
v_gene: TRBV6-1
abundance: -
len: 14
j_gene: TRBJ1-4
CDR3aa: CATSDTDRDEKLFF
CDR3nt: TGTGCCACCTCGGACACCGATCGGGATGAAAAACTGTTTTTT

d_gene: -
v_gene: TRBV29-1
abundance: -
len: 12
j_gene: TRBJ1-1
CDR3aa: CSVEGAGMHAFF
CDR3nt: TGCAGCGTTGAGGGGGCTGGGATGCATGCTTTCTTT

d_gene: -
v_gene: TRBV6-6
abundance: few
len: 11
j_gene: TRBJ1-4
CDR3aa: CASSETGLVFF
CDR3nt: TGTGCCAGCAGTGAAACCGGGTTGGTGTTTTTT

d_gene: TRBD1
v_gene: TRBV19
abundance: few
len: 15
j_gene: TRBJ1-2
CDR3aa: CASRRRGQGDYGYTF
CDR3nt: TGTGCCAGCAGACGCAGGGGACAGGGGGACTATGGCTACACCTTC

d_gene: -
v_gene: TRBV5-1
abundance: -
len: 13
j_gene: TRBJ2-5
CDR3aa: CASSLQGEETQYF
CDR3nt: TGCGCCAGCAGCTTACAGGGTGAAGAGACCCAGTACTTC

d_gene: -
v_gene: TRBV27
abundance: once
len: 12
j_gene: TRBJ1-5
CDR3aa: CASSLIGQPQHF
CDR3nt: TGTGCCAGCAGTTTGATCGGTCAGCCCCAGCATTTT

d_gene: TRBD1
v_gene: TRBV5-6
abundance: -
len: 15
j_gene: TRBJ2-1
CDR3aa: CASSLRQGIYNEQFF
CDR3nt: TGTGCCAGCAGCTTGAGACAGGGTATCTACAATGAGCAGTTCTTC

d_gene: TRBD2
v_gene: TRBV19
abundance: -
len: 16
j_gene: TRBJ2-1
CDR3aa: CASSVLAGVGNNEQFF
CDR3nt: TGTGCCAGTAGTGTCCTAGCGGGAGTTGGGAACAATGAGCAGTTCTTC

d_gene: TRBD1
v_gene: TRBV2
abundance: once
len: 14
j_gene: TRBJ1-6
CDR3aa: CASREGQGGSPLHF
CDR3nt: TGTGCCAGCAGGGAGGGACAGGGTGGTTCACCCCTCCACTTT

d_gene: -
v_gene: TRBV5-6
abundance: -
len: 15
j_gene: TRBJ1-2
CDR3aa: CASSFAMQDSYGYTF
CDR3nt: TGTGCCAGCAGTTTCGCTATGCAGGACAGCTATGGCTACACCTTC

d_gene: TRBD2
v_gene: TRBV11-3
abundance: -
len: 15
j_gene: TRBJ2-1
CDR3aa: CASSLGTSINNEQFF
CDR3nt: TGTGCCAGCAGCTTAGGGACTAGCATTAACAATGAGCAGTTCTTC

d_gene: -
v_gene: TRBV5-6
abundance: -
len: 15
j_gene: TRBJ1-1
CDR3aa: CASSRRGNLNTEAFF
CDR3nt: TGTGCCAGCAGTCGGCGAGGGAACTTGAACACTGAAGCTTTCTTT

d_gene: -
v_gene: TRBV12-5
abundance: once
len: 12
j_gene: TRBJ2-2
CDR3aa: CASQGGVGELFF
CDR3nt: TGTGCTAGCCAAGGAGGGGTCGGGGAGCTGTTTTTT

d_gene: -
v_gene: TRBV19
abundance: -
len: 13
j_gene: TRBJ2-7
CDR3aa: CASRAQTGYEQYF
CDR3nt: TGTGCCAGTAGAGCCCAGACAGGCTACGAGCAGTACTTC

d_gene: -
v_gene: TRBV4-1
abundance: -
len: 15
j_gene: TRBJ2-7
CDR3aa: CASSQDRGAIYEQYF
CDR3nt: TGCGCCAGCAGCCAAGACAGGGGAGCTATCTACGAGCAGTACTTC

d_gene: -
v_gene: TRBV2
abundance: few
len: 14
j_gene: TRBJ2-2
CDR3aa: CASIPSANPGELFF
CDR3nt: TGTGCCAGCATCCCTAGCGCGAACCCCGGGGAGCTGTTTTTT

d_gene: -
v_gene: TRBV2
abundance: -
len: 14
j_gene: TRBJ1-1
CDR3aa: CASSVGGQNTEAFF
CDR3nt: TGTGCCAGCAGTGTAGGCGGCCAGAACACTGAAGCTTTCTTT

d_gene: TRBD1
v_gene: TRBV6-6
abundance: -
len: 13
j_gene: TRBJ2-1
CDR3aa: CASSRRQGNEQFF
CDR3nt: TGTGCCAGCAGTAGAAGACAGGGAAATGAGCAGTTCTTC

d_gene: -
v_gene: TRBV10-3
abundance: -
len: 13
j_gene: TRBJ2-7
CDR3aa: CASKATELYEQYF
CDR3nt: TGTGCCAGCAAGGCGACAGAGCTCTACGAGCAGTACTTC

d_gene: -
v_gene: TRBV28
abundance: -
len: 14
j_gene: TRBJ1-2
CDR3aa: CASRLHPGGYGYTF
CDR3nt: TGTGCCAGCAGGTTACATCCCGGCGGCTATGGCTACACCTTC

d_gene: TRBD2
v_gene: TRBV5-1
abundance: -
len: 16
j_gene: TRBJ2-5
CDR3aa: CASSITSGTLQETQYF
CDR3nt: TGCGCCAGCAGTATAACTAGCGGGACACTCCAAGAGACCCAGTACTTC

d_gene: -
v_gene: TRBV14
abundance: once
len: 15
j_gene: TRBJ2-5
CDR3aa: CASSQISGKQETQYF
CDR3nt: TGTGCCAGCAGCCAAATCTCAGGGAAACAAGAGACCCAGTACTTC